Listed below are T cell receptor beta chains from one sample, sequenced in a study of regulatory T cells in long-lasting Graves disease. TCRdb analysed the multiplex PCR reads with MiXCR anew, one entry per CDR3 protein. The data hold around 400,000 distinct CDR3 sequences, with approximately 16% observed a single time. These same records also appear under a second study, on T cells in Graves' hyperthyroidism and ophthalmopathy.

Here the sequenced sample was peripheral blood mononuclear cells (PBMCs), taken at new diagnosis, from a patient treated with antithyroid drugs. These receptors all stem from a middle-aged woman with Graves disease. CDR3s leave out the opening cysteine and the closing phenylalanine or tryptophan. The order of the fields is V gene, J gene, CDR3 protein.

>TRBV7-8|TRBJ2-1
ASSRSGINNEQF
>TRBV19|TRBJ2-5
ASSPGQSMKTQY
>TRBV18|TRBJ2-7
ASSPQPFYEQY
>TRBV7-9|TRBJ2-7
ANSQDRGIYEQY
>TRBV12-3/TRBV12-4|TRBJ2-1
ASRGLAGDSYNEQF
>TRBV10-3|TRBJ1-1
AIHKERDTEAF
>TRBV11-2|TRBJ2-7
ASSSLEGGYEQY
>TRBV7-9|TRBJ2-7
ASSLAGRSYEQY
>TRBV18|TRBJ1-1
ASSPLGTGTTEAF
>TRBV6-1|TRBJ1-4
ASTPRYGGRQATTNEKLF
>TRBV29-1|TRBJ2-2
SVRDRANTGELF
>TRBV28|TRBJ2-5
ASSHLGAVDRGEETQY
>TRBV27|TRBJ2-2
ASSLAGGPTGELF
>TRBV6-1|TRBJ2-7
ASRKPGQSSYEQY
>TRBV12-3/TRBV12-4|TRBJ2-3
ASSLFPSTDTQY
>TRBV29-1|TRBJ2-7
SARRGQSYEQY
>TRBV11-2|TRBJ2-7
ASSLGVGPLSYEQY
>TRBV3-1|TRBJ1-4
ASSQAGTGGGEKLF
>TRBV3-1|TRBJ1-6
ASSQGGQGSSYNSPLH
>TRBV20-1|TRBJ1-3
SARDPLRGASGNTIY
>TRBV14|TRBJ2-5
ASSQERASGYQETQY
>TRBV6-2/TRBV6-3|TRBJ2-1
ASTPTYNEQF
>TRBV20-1|TRBJ2-3
SANPAGLAGVSPYLRTQY
>TRBV5-4|TRBJ1-1
ASRLDVNTEAF
>TRBV3-1|TRBJ2-7
ASTSGGGTYEQY
>TRBV3-1|TRBJ2-5
ASSLRQGLETQY
>TRBV18|TRBJ2-7
ASSPQRTSGKYEQY
>TRBV12-3/TRBV12-4|TRBJ1-4
ASSYYRGNEKLF